What follows describes a single TCR beta chain. With a much larger clone just one base away, this may be a read error. The sample comes from a study of T cells in Graves' hyperthyroidism and ophthalmopathy. The CDR3 has 14 amino acids. Germline lookup yields CDR1 SNHLY and CDR2 FYNNEI. TCR beta CDR3 sequences were amplified from RNA transcripts. HTBI primers were the set used in a first-round RT-PCR of the TCR CDR3. TCRdb used MiXCR to reprocess the multiplex PCR reads, holding one entry per CDR3 protein. The sample shows approximately 370,000 distinct CDR3 sequences, just under 15% of them seen only once.

The clonotype comes from a woman in her 30s with Graves' hyperthyroidism. The source material was blood. The chain combines TRBV2 with TRBJ2-7; D unresolved. CDR3 nucleotides: TGTGCCAGCAGTGAGTCCGTAAGCTCCTACGAGCGGTACTTC. Translation: CASSESVSSYERYF. Based on the CDR3 plus reference TRBV2 and TRBJ2-7, the full variable domain is EPEVTQTPSHQVTQMGQEVILRCVPISNHLYFYWYRQILGQKVEFLVSFYNNEISEKSEIFDDQFSVERPDGSNFTLKIRSTKLEDSAMYFCASSESVSSYERYFGPGTRLTVT.